This T cell receptor (beta chain) was identified in a study of shared clonotypes between healthy human individuals. V was clipped by 1 base and J by 4 bases, with 7 bases between them. The germline V gene has CDR1 MGHRA and CDR2 YSYEKL. The length of the CDR3 is 13 residues. The material for each subset, its genomic DNA, was split evenly across several immunoSEQ plates. The repertoire was sequenced with immunoSEQ multiplex PCR; TCRdb's copy has only in-frame clones and lacks some. Seen here are more than 2 million clones, 90% to 96% observed once, and the top ten hold approximately 0.13%. V is TRBV4-1 and J is TRBJ1-2; D is ambiguous. Material: naive CD4+ T cells sorted from blood. Subset noted: CD45RA+ positively selected. The clonotype was recovered from a man aged 18 to 35 in good health. The CDR3 is CASSQGLSYGYTF. The CDR3, as DNA: TGCGCCAGCAGCCAAGGGTTATCCTATGGCTACACCTTC.